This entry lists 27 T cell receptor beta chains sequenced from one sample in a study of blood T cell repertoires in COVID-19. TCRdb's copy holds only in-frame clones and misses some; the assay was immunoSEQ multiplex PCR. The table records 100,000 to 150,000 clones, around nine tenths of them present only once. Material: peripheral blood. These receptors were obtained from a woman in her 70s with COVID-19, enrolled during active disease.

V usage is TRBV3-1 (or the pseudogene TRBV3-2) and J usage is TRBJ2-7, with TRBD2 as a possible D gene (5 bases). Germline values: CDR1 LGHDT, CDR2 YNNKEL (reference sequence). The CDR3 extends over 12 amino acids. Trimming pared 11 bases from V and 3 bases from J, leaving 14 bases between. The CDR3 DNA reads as TGTGCCTCATCTCGGGGTCTCTACGAGCAGTACTTC. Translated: CASSRGLYEQYF.

CDR3 nucleotide sequence: TGTGCCAGCAGCTTGTTACAGGGGACCGCCTCGAGGGCCCAGTACTTC. Translation: CASSLLQGTASRAQYF. The rearrangement links TRBV7-8 to TRBJ2-5; TRBD1 aligns across 7 bases. In germline, CDR1 is SGHVS, CDR2 FQNEAQ. V was clipped by 3 bases and J by 9 bases; unmatched bases: 16. The CDR3 is made up of 16 amino acids. The whole variable domain, filled in from reference TRBV7-8 and TRBJ2-5, reads GAGVSQSPRYKVAKRGQDVALRCDPISGHVSLFWYQQALGQGPEFLTYFQNEAQLDKSGLPSDRFFAERPEGSVSTLKIQRTQQEDSAVYLCASSLLQGTASRAQYFGPGTRLLVL.

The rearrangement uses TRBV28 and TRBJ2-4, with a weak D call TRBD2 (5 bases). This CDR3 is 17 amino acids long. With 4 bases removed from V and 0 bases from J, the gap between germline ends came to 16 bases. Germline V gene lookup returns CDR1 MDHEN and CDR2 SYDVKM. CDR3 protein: CASSSSGKPLAKNIQYF. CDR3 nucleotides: TGTGCCAGCAGTTCCTCCGGGAAACCATTAGCCAAAAACATTCAGTACTTC.

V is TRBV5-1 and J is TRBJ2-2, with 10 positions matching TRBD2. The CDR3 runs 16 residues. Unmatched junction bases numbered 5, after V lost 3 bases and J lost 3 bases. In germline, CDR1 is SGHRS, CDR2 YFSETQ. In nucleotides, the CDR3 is TGCGCCAGCAGCTCTCTAGCGGGGGAGGACACCGGGGAGCTGTTTTTT. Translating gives CASSSLAGEDTGELFF.

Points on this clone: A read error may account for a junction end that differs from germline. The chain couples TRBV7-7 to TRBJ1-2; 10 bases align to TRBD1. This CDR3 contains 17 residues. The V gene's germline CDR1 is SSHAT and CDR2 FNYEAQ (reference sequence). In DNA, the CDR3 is TGTGCTAGCAGCAACGACAGGGGGCGAGAAGCTAGCTATGGCTACACCTTC. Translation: CASSNDRGREASYGYTF.

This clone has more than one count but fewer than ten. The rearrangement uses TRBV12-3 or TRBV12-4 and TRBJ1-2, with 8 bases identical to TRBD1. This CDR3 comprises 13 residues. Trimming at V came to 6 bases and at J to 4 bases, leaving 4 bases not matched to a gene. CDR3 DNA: TGTGCCAGCAGACGAGGACAGGGCTATGGCTACACCTTC. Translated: CASRRGQGYGYTF.

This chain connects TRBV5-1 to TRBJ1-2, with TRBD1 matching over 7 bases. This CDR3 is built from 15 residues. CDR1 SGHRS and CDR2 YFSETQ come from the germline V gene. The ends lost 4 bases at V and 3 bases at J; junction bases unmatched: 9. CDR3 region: CASSGGQRPYYGYTF. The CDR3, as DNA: TGCGCCAGCAGCGGGGGACAGAGGCCCTACTATGGCTACACCTTC. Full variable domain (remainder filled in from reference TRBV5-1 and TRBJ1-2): KAGVTQTPRYLIKTRGQQVTLSCSPISGHRSVSWYQQTPGQGLQFLFEYFSETQRNKGNFPGRFSGRQFSNSRSEMNVSTLELGDSALYLCASSGGQRPYYGYTFGSGTRLTVV.

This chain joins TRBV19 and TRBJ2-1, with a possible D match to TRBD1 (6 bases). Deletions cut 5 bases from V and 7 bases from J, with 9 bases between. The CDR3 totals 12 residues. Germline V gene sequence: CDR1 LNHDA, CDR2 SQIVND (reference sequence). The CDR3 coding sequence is TGTGCCAGTAGTTACAGGGTGAATGAGCAGTTCTTC. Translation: CASSYRVNEQFF.

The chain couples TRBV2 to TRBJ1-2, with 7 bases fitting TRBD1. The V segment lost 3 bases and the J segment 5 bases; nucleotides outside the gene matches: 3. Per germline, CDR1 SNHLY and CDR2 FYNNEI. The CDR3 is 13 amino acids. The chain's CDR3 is CASSEFRGYGYTF. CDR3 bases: TGTGCCAGCAGTGAGTTCAGGGGGTATGGCTACACCTTC.

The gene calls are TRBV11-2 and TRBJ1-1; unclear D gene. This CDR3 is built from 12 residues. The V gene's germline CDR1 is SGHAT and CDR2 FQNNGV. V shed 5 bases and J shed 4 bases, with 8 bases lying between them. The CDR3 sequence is CASSRYGTEAFF. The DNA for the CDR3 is TGTGCCAGCAGCCGGTACGGCACTGAAGCTTTCTTT.

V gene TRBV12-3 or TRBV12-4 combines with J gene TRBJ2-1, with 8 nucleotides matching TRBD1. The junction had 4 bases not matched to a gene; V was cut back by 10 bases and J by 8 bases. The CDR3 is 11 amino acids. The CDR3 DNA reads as TGTGCCAACCTACAGGGGGATGAGCAGTTCTTC. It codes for CANLQGDEQFF.

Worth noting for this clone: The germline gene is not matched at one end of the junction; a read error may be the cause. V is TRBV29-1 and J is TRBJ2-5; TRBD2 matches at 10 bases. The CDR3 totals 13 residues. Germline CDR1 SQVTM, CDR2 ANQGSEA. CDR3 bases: TGCAGCGCTGAACTAGCGGGGACACAGACCCAGTACTTC. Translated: CSAELAGTQTQYF.

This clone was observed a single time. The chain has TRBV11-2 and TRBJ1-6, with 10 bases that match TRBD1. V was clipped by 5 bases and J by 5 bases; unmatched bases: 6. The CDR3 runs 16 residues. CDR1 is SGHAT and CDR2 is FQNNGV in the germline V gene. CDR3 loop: CASSPGTGVDNSPLHF. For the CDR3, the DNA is TGTGCCAGCAGCCCCGGGACAGGGGTTGATAATTCACCCCTCCACTTT.

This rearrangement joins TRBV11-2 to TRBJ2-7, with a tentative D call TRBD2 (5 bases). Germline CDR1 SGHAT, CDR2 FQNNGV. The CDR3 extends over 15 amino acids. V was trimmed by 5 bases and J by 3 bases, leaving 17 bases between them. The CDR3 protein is CASSQSTGEYYEQYF. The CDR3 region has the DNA TGTGCCAGCAGCCAATCCACTGGGGAGTACTACGAGCAGTACTTC.

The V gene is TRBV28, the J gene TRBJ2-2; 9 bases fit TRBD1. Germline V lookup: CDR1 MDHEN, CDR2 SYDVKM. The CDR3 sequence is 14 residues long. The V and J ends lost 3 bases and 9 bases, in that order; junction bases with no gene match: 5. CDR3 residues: CASSLGQGHRELFF. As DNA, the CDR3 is TGTGCCAGCAGTTTGGGACAGGGCCACCGGGAGCTGTTTTTT. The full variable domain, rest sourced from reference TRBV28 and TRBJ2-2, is DVKVTQSSRYLVKRTGEKVFLECVQDMDHENMFWYRQDPGLGLRLIYFSYDVKMKEKGDIPEGYSVSREKKERFSLILESASTNQTSMYLCASSLGQGHRELFFGEGSRLTVL.

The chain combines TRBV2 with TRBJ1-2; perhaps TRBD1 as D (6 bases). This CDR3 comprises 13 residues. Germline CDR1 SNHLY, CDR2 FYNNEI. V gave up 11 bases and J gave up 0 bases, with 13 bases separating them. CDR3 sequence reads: CAHRDTANYGYTF. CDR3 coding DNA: TGTGCCCACCGGGACACAGCTAACTATGGCTACACCTTC.

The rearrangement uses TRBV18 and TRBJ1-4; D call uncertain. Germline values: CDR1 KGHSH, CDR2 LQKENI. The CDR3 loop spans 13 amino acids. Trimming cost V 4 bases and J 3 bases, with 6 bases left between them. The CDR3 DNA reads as TGTGCCAGCTCACGGGCAGCTAATGAAAAACTGTTTTTT. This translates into CASSRAANEKLFF.

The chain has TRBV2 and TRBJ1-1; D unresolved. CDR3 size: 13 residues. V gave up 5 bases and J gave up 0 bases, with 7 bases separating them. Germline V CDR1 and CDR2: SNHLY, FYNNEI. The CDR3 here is CASSSGLNTEAFF. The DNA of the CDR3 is TGTGCCAGCAGTTCGGGTCTGAACACTGAAGCTTTCTTT.

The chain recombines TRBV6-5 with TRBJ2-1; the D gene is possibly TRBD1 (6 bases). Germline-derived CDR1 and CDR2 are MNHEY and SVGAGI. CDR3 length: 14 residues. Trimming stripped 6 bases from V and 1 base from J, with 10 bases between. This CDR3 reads CASSSGTSYNEQFF. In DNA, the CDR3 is TGTGCCAGCAGCTCTGGGACATCCTACAATGAGCAGTTCTTC.

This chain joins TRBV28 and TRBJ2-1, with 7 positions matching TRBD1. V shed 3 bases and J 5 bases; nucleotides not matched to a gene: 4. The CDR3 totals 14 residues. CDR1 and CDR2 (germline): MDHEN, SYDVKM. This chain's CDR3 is CASSFSGTDNEQFF. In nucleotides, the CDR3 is TGTGCCAGCAGTTTTTCCGGGACAGACAATGAGCAGTTCTTC. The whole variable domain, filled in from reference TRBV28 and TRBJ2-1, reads DVKVTQSSRYLVKRTGEKVFLECVQDMDHENMFWYRQDPGLGLRLIYFSYDVKMKEKGDIPEGYSVSREKKERFSLILESASTNQTSMYLCASSFSGTDNEQFFGPGTRLTVL.

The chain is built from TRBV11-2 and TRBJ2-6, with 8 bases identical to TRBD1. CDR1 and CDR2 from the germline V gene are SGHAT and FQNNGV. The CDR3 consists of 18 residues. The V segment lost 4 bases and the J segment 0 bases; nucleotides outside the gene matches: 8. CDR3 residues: CASSSSRGPLSGANVLTF. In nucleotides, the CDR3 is TGTGCCAGCAGCTCGTCCAGGGGGCCACTCTCTGGGGCCAACGTCCTGACTTTC.

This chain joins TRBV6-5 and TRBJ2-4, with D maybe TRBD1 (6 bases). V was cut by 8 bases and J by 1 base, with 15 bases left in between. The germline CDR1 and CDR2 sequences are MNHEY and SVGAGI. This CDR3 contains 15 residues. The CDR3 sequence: CASPGHPVAKNIQYF. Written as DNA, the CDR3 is TGTGCCAGCCCGGGACACCCGGTGGCCAAAAACATTCAGTACTTC.

The CDR3 DNA follows: TGTGCCTGGAGTGACCCCCATAGGGGTGTTGGCTACACCTTC. Translating gives CAWSDPHRGVGYTF. V and J are TRBV30 and TRBJ1-2; possible D gene TRBD1, 5 bases. The CDR3 covers 14 residues. The germline V and J ends were trimmed by 1 base and 7 bases, with 16 bases remaining between them. The V gene's germline CDR1 is GTSNPN and CDR2 SVGIG (reference sequence).

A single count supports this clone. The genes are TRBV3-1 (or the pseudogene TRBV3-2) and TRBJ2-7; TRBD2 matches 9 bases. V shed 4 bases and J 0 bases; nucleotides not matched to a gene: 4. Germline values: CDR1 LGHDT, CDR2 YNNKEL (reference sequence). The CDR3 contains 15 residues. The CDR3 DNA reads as TGTGCCAGCAGCCTGGGTAGCGGGAGCTCCTACGAGCAGTACTTC. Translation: CASSLGSGSSYEQYF.

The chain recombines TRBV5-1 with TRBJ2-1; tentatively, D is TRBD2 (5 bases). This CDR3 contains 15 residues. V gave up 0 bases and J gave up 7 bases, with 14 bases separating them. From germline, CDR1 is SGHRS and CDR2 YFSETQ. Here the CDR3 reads CASSLVAAGENEQFF. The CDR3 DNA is TGCGCCAGCAGCTTGGTAGCCGCCGGGGAAAATGAGCAGTTCTTC.

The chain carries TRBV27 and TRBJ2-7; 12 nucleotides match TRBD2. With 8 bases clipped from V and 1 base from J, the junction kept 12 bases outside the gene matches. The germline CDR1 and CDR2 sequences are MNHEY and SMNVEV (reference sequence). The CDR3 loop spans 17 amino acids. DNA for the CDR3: TGTGCCAGCCGGAGTCTAGCGGGGGGGAAAACTTCCTACGAGCAGTACTTC. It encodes CASRSLAGGKTSYEQYF.

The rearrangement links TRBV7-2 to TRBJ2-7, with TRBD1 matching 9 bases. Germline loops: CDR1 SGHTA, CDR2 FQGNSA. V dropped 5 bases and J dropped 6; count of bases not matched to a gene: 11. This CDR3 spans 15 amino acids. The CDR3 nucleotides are TGTGCCAGCAGCCCTAGGGGGACAGGGATCCGCGAGCAGTACTTC. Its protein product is CASSPRGTGIREQYF.